What follows are 8 T cell receptor beta chains derived from one specimen sequenced in a study of T cell repertoires in cytomegalovirus infection. These receptors have no identified antigens. TCRdb ran MiXCR on the reads and lists one entry per CDR3 protein. The data contain 750,000 to 950,000 distinct CDR3 sequences, 25% to 35% of them singletons. Specimen: cultured CD8+ T cells from PBMCs, collected from culture after CMV antigen stimulation. These receptors were taken from a human donor in good health (CMV status not recorded). Some clones in this sample may be carry-over from other donors' samples.

The table lists this clonotype with a few counts. The DNA is omitted, as the CDR3 cannot be located on it reliably, and the CDR3 follows TCRdb's listing. This chain uses TRBV27 with TRBJ2-1; the table's D call, TRBD1, has no DNA check behind it. Counting both end residues, the CDR3 totals 14 amino acids. Per the germline V gene, CDR1 is MNHEY and CDR2 is SMNVEV (reference sequence). CDR3 region: CASSLGVGQGIMFF.

V is TRBV7-9 and J is TRBJ1-3; no clear D. V lost 5 bases to trimming and J lost 2 bases, with 7 bases between them. The CDR3 covers 13 residues. Germline V gene sequence: CDR1 SEHNR, CDR2 FQNEAQ (reference sequence). CDR3 DNA sequence: TGTGCCAGCAGCCCCCCGACTGGAAACACCATATATTTT. This translates into CASSPPTGNTIYF.

This clonotype has just a few counts. The CDR3 DNA sequence: TGTGCCAGTAGTCCAACAGGGGGTGCGTATTCACCCCTCCACTTT. Translation gives CASSPTGGAYSPLHF. V is TRBV19 and J is TRBJ1-6, with 8 positions matching TRBD1. V dropped 5 bases and J dropped 8; count of bases not matched to a gene: 8. The germline V gene has CDR1 LNHDA and CDR2 SQIVND (reference sequence). This CDR3 has 15 residues.

V is TRBV20-1 and J is TRBJ2-3, with 8 bases identical to TRBD1. Germline assignment: CDR1 DFQATT and CDR2 SNEGSKA (reference sequence). The CDR3 runs 16 residues. V dropped 1 base and J dropped 0; count of bases not matched to a gene: 6. In nucleotides, the CDR3 is TGCAGTGCTAGAGGATACAGGGGGGACAGCACAGATACGCAGTATTTT. Its protein is CSARGYRGDSTDTQYF.

V usage is TRBV10-3 and J usage is TRBJ2-1; TRBD1 agrees at 8 bases. The germline V gene encodes CDR1 ENHRY and CDR2 SYGVKD. The CDR3 length is 15 residues. V dropped 0 bases and J dropped 8; count of bases not matched to a gene: 6. This chain's CDR3 is CAISESRQGRDEQFF. In nucleotides, the CDR3 is TGTGCCATCAGTGAGTCCCGACAGGGGCGGGATGAGCAGTTCTTC.

This clonotype was seen a few times. The chain carries TRBV7-2 and TRBJ2-7; D not certain. Germline CDR1 SGHTA, CDR2 FQGNSA. The CDR3 has 13 amino acids. V was shortened by 2 bases and J by 3 bases, with 8 bases between the two germline ends. The CDR3 region is CASSLNSGYEQYF. CDR3 bases: TGTGCCAGCAGCTTAAATTCCGGCTACGAGCAGTACTTC.

This clonotype was recorded a few times. V usage is TRBV6-5 and J usage is TRBJ2-5; D remains ambiguous. Trimming took 0 bases from V and 3 from J, leaving 20 bases between them. The V gene's germline CDR1 is MNHEY and CDR2 SVGAGI. The CDR3 spans 18 residues. The CDR3 DNA follows: TGTGCCAGCAGTTACTCGGCTAGGAGTATATTACCCGAAGAGACCCAGTACTTC. Its protein is CASSYSARSILPEETQYF.

This clonotype was seen only a few times. This rearrangement joins TRBV6-2 or TRBV6-3 to TRBJ2-7; D gene unclear. The CDR3 consists of 11 residues. In germline, CDR1 is MNHEY, CDR2 SVGEGT. V was clipped by 0 bases and J by 6 bases, with 3 bases between them. CDR3 coding DNA: TGTGCCAGCAGTTACTCAGCCGAGCAGTACGTC. Amino acids: CASSYSAEQYV.